This TCR beta chain was retrieved from a study of radiation and T cells in renal cell carcinoma. Looking at the study overall: Nephrectomy followed 15 Gy stereotactic body radiation by 4 weeks.

Study conclusions and caveats: Top tumor clonotypes rose in blood 2 weeks post-radiation, then contracted. Baseline intratumoral clonotype presence is unknown without pretreatment biopsies.

This table comes from immunoSEQ multiplex PCR, and its TCRdb copy is limited to in-frame clones, with some not included. The table records roughly 130,000 clones, 75% to 90% of them present only once. Germline trimming cut 0 bases from V and 6 bases from J; bases unmatched to any gene: 8. The CDR3 runs to 15 residues. CDR1 is SGHRS and CDR2 is YFSETQ in the germline V gene. Time point reported: blood 2 weeks post-SBRT. Treatment defined: 15 Gy SBRT to primary tumor, nephrectomy 4 weeks later. Serial blood draws occurred at baseline and 2 and 4 weeks post-SBRT. On this clone: Its target is not known.

This clonotype originated in a woman aged 55-69 years with renal cell carcinoma. J is TRBJ1-2 and V is TRBV5-1; TRBD1 matches 7 bases. The input for sequencing was blood, taken from a patient whose treatment included radiotherapy and nephrectomy. The CDR3 bases are TGCGCCAGCAGCTTGGAAGGGGGCAGGGGACATGGCTACACCTTC. This gives the protein CASSLEGGRGHGYTF.